What follows are 27 T cell receptor beta chains derived from one specimen sequenced in a study of coeliac disease. Some clones are missing from TCRdb's copy, which holds only in-frame ones; the method was immunoSEQ multiplex PCR. The profile shows about 2,100 clones, around 66% of them singletons. The specimen sequenced was lamina propria lymphocytes from the gut. These receptors were collected from a woman in her 50s with celiac disease on a gluten-free diet.

V and J are TRBV9 and TRBJ1-2; possibly TRBD1 for D (5 bases). The CDR3 is made up of 14 amino acids. The V gene lost 3 bases and the J gene lost 5 bases, with 14 bases spanning the gap. Germline V lookup: CDR1 SGDLS, CDR2 YYNGEE. Here the CDR3 reads CASSGNRQEYGYTF. The CDR3 nucleotides are TGTGCCAGCAGCGGGAACAGGCAGGAGTATGGCTACACCTTC.

The gene calls are TRBV5-1 and TRBJ2-3; D may be TRBD2 (6 bases). Trimming left V 4 bases short and J 8 bases short, with 23 bases between. Germline V lookup: CDR1 SGHRS, CDR2 YFSETQ. This CDR3 spans 16 amino acids. For the CDR3, the DNA is TGCGCCAGCAGCCGTACACCGGGGGATACCCAGGCTACGCAGTATTTT. Its protein product is CASSRTPGDTQATQYF. The variable domain in full, completed from reference TRBV5-1 and TRBJ2-3, reads KAGVTQTPRYLIKTRGQQVTLSCSPISGHRSVSWYQQTPGQGLQFLFEYFSETQRNKGNFPGRFSGRQFSNSRSEMNVSTLELGDSALYLCASSRTPGDTQATQYFGPGTRLTVL.

The CDR3 DNA reads TGTGCCAGCAGTCCACGAAGGAGCTCCTACGAGCAGTACTTC. Translation: CASSPRRSSYEQYF. V usage is TRBV27 and J usage is TRBJ2-7; D not resolved. Germline CDR1 MNHEY, CDR2 SMNVEV (reference sequence). Trimming took 5 bases from V and 0 from J, leaving 11 bases between them. There are 14 residues in the CDR3.

The chain employs TRBV15 and TRBJ2-7, with TRBD1 matching 9 bases. J lost 6 bases, V lost 5 bases, and 11 bases had no gene match. Per the germline V gene, CDR1 is LNHNV and CDR2 is YYDKDF (reference sequence). This CDR3 contains 15 residues. This chain's CDR3 is CATSPRQGGRGEQYF. The CDR3 DNA reads as TGTGCCACCAGCCCCAGACAGGGGGGGCGAGGCGAGCAGTACTTC.

The CDR3 nucleotides read TGTGCCAGCAGTGATTTGGGGGGGGTCCTGCCGAGTGGATCCTACAATGAGCAGTTCTTC. Translation: CASSDLGGVLPSGSYNEQFF. The chain recombines TRBV2 with TRBJ2-1, with TRBD2 matching 7 bases. The CDR3 loop spans 20 amino acids. J gave up 1 base and V 3 bases, and 18 bases lay outside the gene matches. Germline values: CDR1 SNHLY, CDR2 FYNNEI.

This chain's CDR3 is CSVDTGGLQETQYF. For the CDR3, the DNA is TGCAGCGTTGATACAGGGGGCCTTCAAGAGACCCAGTACTTC. The J gene is TRBJ2-5, the V gene TRBV29-1; TRBD1 aligns across 9 bases. The CDR3 extends over 14 amino acids. CDR1 SQVTM and CDR2 ANQGSEA come from the germline V gene. J gave up 2 bases and V 3 bases, and 4 bases lay outside the gene matches.

This clone was detected a few times. The chain has TRBV9 and TRBJ2-1; D might be TRBD2 (5 bases). The germline V and J ends were trimmed by 6 bases and 5 bases, with 18 bases remaining between them. The CDR3 extends over 15 amino acids. Germline CDR1 reads SGDLS; CDR2 reads YYNGEE. DNA for the CDR3: TGTGCCAGCACCCCCGGGGTTGGATCAGACAATGAGCAGTTCTTC. Encoded protein: CASTPGVGSDNEQFF.

Only a few counts were recorded for this clone. This chain uses TRBV4-1 with TRBJ2-7; 7 bases line up with TRBD1. The trim removed 1 base at V and 4 bases at J, leaving 16 bases unmatched. Germline V gives CDR1 MGHRA, CDR2 YSYEKL. The CDR3 extends over 18 amino acids. The CDR3 bases are TGCGCCAGCAGCCAAGTATCCTCCGAGGCAGGGGGTCGGTACGAGCAGTACTTC. It is translated as CASSQVSSEAGGRYEQYF.

This chain uses TRBV5-4 with TRBJ2-1; 8 bases fit TRBD2. The CDR3 covers 16 residues. V dropped 0 bases and J dropped 2; count of bases not matched to a gene: 4. Germline V CDR1 and CDR2: SGHNT, YYREEE (reference sequence). CDR3 DNA sequence: TGTGCCAGCAGCTTGGGGACCGGGGGGGCCTACAATGAGCAGTTCTTC. Its protein is CASSLGTGGAYNEQFF.

The chain uses TRBV5-1 and TRBJ2-7, with TRBD1 matching over 10 bases. The CDR3 is 15 amino acids. With 4 bases clipped from V and 1 base from J, the junction kept 5 bases outside the gene matches. Germline CDR1 SGHRS, CDR2 YFSETQ. The DNA of the CDR3 is TGCGCCAGCAGCCTCTGGACAGGGGGGTCCTACGAGCAGTACTTC. Residues: CASSLWTGGSYEQYF. The whole variable domain, remainder taken from reference TRBV5-1 and TRBJ2-7, is KAGVTQTPRYLIKTRGQQVTLSCSPISGHRSVSWYQQTPGQGLQFLFEYFSETQRNKGNFPGRFSGRQFSNSRSEMNVSTLELGDSALYLCASSLWTGGSYEQYFGPGTRLTVT.

The rearrangement joins TRBV19 to TRBJ1-2; TRBD1 agrees at 7 bases. Losses at the gene ends were 5 bases for V and 7 bases for J; bases not matched to a gene: 10. Germline CDR1 and CDR2: LNHDA and SQIVND (reference sequence). The CDR3 runs to 14 residues. Here the CDR3 DNA reads TGTGCCAGTAGTTTAAGGACAGGCTTCGGTGGCTACACCTTC. This codes for CASSLRTGFGGYTF.

In the case of this clone: At one end, the junction sequence differs from germline, possibly due to a read error. The chain carries TRBV9 and TRBJ1-2; D is possibly TRBD1 (6 bases). Germline CDR1 is SGDLS and CDR2 is YYNGEE. CDR3 size: 14 residues. The CDR3 spells CASSGGGTTNGYAF. The CDR3 coding sequence is TGTGCCAGCAGCGGGGGGGGGACAACCAATGGCTACGCCTTC.

The table lists this clone with a few counts. J is TRBJ1-4 and V is TRBV18; unclear D gene. V gave up 2 bases and J gave up 7 bases, with 14 bases separating them. The CDR3 totals 15 residues. Looked up from germline, CDR1 is KGHSH and CDR2 is LQKENI. The CDR3 region has the DNA TGTGCCAGCTCACCAACCCAAGACTGGAGTGAAAAACTGTTTTTT. Its protein product is CASSPTQDWSEKLFF.

The rearrangement joins TRBV6-5 to TRBJ1-2, with 11 nucleotides matching TRBD1. The CDR3 runs 15 residues. After removal of 2 bases from V and 3 bases from J, the junction contained 2 bases not matched to a gene. Germline V gene lookup returns CDR1 MNHEY and CDR2 SVGAGI. CDR3 in amino acids: CASSYGQGADYGYTF. The CDR3 DNA reads as TGTGCCAGCAGTTACGGACAGGGGGCGGACTATGGCTACACCTTC.

The chain is built from TRBV29-1 and TRBJ2-7; D uncertain. This CDR3 has 14 residues. Trimming left V 3 bases short and J 2 bases short, with 14 bases between. Per the germline V gene, CDR1 is SQVTM and CDR2 is ANQGSEA. The CDR3 loop is CSVDSPSDPYEQYF. The DNA of the CDR3 is TGCAGCGTTGACTCTCCAAGCGACCCCTACGAGCAGTACTTC.

This clone has more than one count but fewer than ten. The rearrangement uses TRBV18 and TRBJ1-2; possible D gene TRBD1, 6 bases. In germline, CDR1 is KGHSH, CDR2 LQKENI. This CDR3 has 15 amino acids. V dropped 3 bases and J dropped 7 bases, with 18 bases sitting between them. The CDR3 coding sequence is TGTGCCAGCTCACCGGTGCAGGGGCGGTCGCTTGGCTACACCTTC. Amino acids: CASSPVQGRSLGYTF. The full variable domain, in which reference TRBV18 and TRBJ1-2 provide the parts outside the CDR3, is NAGVMQNPRHLVRRRGQEARLRCSPMKGHSHVYWYRQLPEEGLKFMVYLQKENIIDESGMPKERFSAEFPKEGPSILRIQQVVRGDSAAYFCASSPVQGRSLGYTFGSGTRLTVV.

V is TRBV18 and J is TRBJ2-7; D possibly corresponds to TRBD2 (6 bases). This CDR3 region has 14 residues. Germline V gene sequence: CDR1 KGHSH, CDR2 LQKENI. Trimming took 5 bases from V and 2 from J, leaving 13 bases between them. CDR3 sequence (DNA): TGTGCCAGCTCAGGAGCCGGGACTCCCTACGAGCAGTACTTC. This codes for CASSGAGTPYEQYF.

This chain connects TRBV11-3 to TRBJ2-7; 8 bases are shared with TRBD2. Per the germline V gene, CDR1 is SGHNT and CDR2 is YENEEA. Germline trimming cut 5 bases from V and 3 bases from J; bases unmatched to any gene: 9. This CDR3 comprises 15 residues. The CDR3 sequence: CASSLGSGGNYEQYF. CDR3 nucleotide sequence: TGTGCCAGCAGCCTCGGTTCGGGGGGGAACTACGAGCAGTACTTC.

This chain links TRBV6-1 with TRBJ1-3; the D gene is possibly TRBD1 (5 bases). The CDR3 runs to 12 residues. In germline, CDR1 is MNHNS, CDR2 SASEGT. V dropped 8 bases and J dropped 5 bases, with 10 bases sitting between them. CDR3 coding DNA: TGTGCCAGCTGGTACAGGAGAAACACCATATATTTT. Its protein product is CASWYRRNTIYF.

The rearrangement uses TRBV20-1 and TRBJ2-1; D is ambiguous. The CDR3 totals 10 residues. The ends were cut back, 3 bases at V and 11 bases at J, with 8 bases in the middle. CDR1 is DFQATT and CDR2 is SNEGSKA in the germline V gene (reference sequence). The CDR3 nucleotides are TGCAGTGCTAGCCCATCCCAGCAGTTCTTC. Its translation is CSASPSQQFF.

This clone has just a few counts. Other DNA sequences within the sample encode an identical CDR3. The chain employs TRBV28 and TRBJ1-6; 11 nucleotides align to TRBD1. The junction had 14 bases not matched to a gene; V was cut back by 9 bases and J by 13 bases. Germline CDR1 MDHEN, CDR2 SYDVKM. The length of the CDR3 is 15 residues. CDR3 protein: CASIDGQGATSPLHF. The CDR3, as DNA: TGTGCCAGTATAGACGGACAGGGGGCAACCTCCCCCCTCCACTTT.

This chain links TRBV29-1 with TRBJ1-2; TRBD1 matches 7 bases. V was pared by 6 bases and J by 4 bases, with 8 bases of the junction left unmatched. Germline V CDR1 and CDR2: SQVTM, ANQGSEA. The CDR3 runs 13 residues. The CDR3 protein is CSVSDRASYGYTF. CDR3 DNA sequence: TGCAGCGTCTCAGACAGGGCTTCCTATGGCTACACCTTC.

The V and J genes are TRBV9 and TRBJ1-2; no clear D. The germline V and J ends were trimmed by 4 bases and 7 bases, with 26 bases remaining between them. From germline, CDR1 is SGDLS and CDR2 YYNGEE. The length of the CDR3 is 17 residues. CDR3 bases: TGTGCCAGCAGCCTAATTCCAGGCGGGAGTCTTTCGGGTGGCTACACCTTC. Its protein product is CASSLIPGGSLSGGYTF.

The chain has TRBV9 and TRBJ2-1; 8 positions agree with TRBD2. The CDR3 length is 14 residues. Trimming took 3 bases from V and 4 from J; bases not matched to a gene: 3. Germline V gene data show CDR1 as SGDLS and CDR2 as YYNGEE. Written as DNA, the CDR3 is TGTGCCAGCAGCGACGGGGGGGCGTACAATGAGCAGTTCTTC. This codes for CASSDGGAYNEQFF.

CDR3 sequence reads: CASRVMAGGSEETQYF. DNA of the CDR3: TGCGCCAGCAGAGTAATGGCGGGGGGGTCCGAAGAGACCCAGTACTTC. The J gene is TRBJ2-5, the V gene TRBV5-1; 9 bases are a match to TRBD2. This CDR3 has 16 amino acids. J gave up 3 bases and V 5 bases, and 11 bases lay outside the gene matches. Germline CDR1 and CDR2: SGHRS and YFSETQ.

This chain links TRBV6-5 with TRBJ1-6, with TRBD1 matching 9 bases. CDR1 is MNHEY, CDR2 SVGAGI, per germline. This CDR3 contains 15 residues. V shed 4 bases and J 7 bases; nucleotides not matched to a gene: 5. The CDR3 reads CASSLTGTGNSPLHF. As DNA, the CDR3 is TGTGCCAGCAGTTTGACCGGGACAGGGAATTCACCCCTCCACTTT.

The chain recombines TRBV4-3 with TRBJ2-7; possibly TRBD2 for D (5 bases). Germline V lookup: CDR1 LGHNA, CDR2 YSLEER. Trimming took off 0 bases at V and 0 bases at J, with 15 bases between the two ends. The CDR3 loop spans 17 amino acids. The CDR3 is CASSQDHRELFSYEQYF. The CDR3 DNA reads as TGCGCCAGCAGCCAAGATCATAGGGAGTTGTTCTCCTACGAGCAGTACTTC.